This passage covers 22 T cell receptor beta chains from one sample sequenced in a study of blood T cell repertoires in COVID-19 (dated by TCRdb to the early 2020s). Libraries were built with the immunoSEQ multiplex PCR assay. In TCRdb, the immuneACCESS table is reduced to in-frame sequences with V and J assigned. These tables do not hold every clone; where another copy was compared, an unresolved V gene accounts for under half, and the others remain unexplained. In this sample the table shows around 130,000 clones, approximately 84% of which occur a single time. The ten largest clones capture 1.4% of the sample. Specimen: peripheral blood. The receptor set was obtained from a man between 60 and 75 years old with acute or convalescent COVID-19.

V is TRBV7-3 and J is TRBJ2-5; 9 nucleotides match TRBD1. Trimming took 5 bases from V and 4 from J; bases not matched to a gene: 5. The CDR3 runs to 14 residues. Germline CDR1 SGHTA, CDR2 FQGTGA. The chain's CDR3 is CASSTTGGGETQYF. For the CDR3, the DNA is TGTGCCAGCAGCACCACAGGGGGCGGAGAGACCCAGTACTTC.

The chain links TRBV5-1 to TRBJ2-7, with D maybe TRBD1 (6 bases). The CDR3 contains 13 residues. Germline V gives CDR1 SGHRS, CDR2 YFSETQ. V dropped 4 bases and J dropped 3 bases, with 11 bases sitting between them. Written as DNA, the CDR3 is TGCGCCAGCAGCCAGGGACATAACTACGAGCAGTACTTC. Protein product: CASSQGHNYEQYF. Full variable domain (outside the CDR3, taken from reference TRBV5-1 and TRBJ2-7): KAGVTQTPRYLIKTRGQQVTLSCSPISGHRSVSWYQQTPGQGLQFLFEYFSETQRNKGNFPGRFSGRQFSNSRSEMNVSTLELGDSALYLCASSQGHNYEQYFGPGTRLTVT.

This chain connects TRBV4-2 to TRBJ2-1; 8 nucleotides align to TRBD1. The J segment lost 5 bases and the V segment lost 4 bases, leaving 4 bases of the junction unmatched. The CDR3 loop spans 14 amino acids. CDR1 is LGHNA and CDR2 is YNFKEQ in the germline V gene. The CDR3 spells CASSLEDRDNEQFF. In DNA, the CDR3 is TGTGCCAGCAGCCTGGAGGACAGGGACAATGAGCAGTTCTTC.

V usage is TRBV11-3 and J usage is TRBJ2-5; perhaps TRBD1 as D (5 bases). The CDR3 has 15 amino acids. Germline V gene sequence: CDR1 SGHNT, CDR2 YENEEA. Between the trimmed V and J ends, which lost 8 bases and 2 bases, there was a span of 18 bases. The CDR3 region has the DNA TGTGCCAGCCTTTTCACCGGAGACAGACAAGAGACCCAGTACTTC. It is translated as CASLFTGDRQETQYF. Variable domain in full (rest from reference TRBV11-3 and TRBJ2-5): EAGVVQSPRYKIIEKKQPVAFWCNPISGHNTLYWYLQNLGQGPELLIRYENEEAVDDSQLPKDRFSAERLKGVDSTLKIQPAELGDSAVYLCASLFTGDRQETQYFGPGTRLLVL.

The genes are TRBV10-2 and TRBJ1-5, with D maybe TRBD1 (5 bases). V lost 2 bases and J lost 1, with 9 bases in between. The CDR3 runs 15 residues. Germline V gene sequence: CDR1 WSHSY, CDR2 SAAADI. The DNA of the CDR3 is TGCGCCAGCAGTGAGCTGGGGGGGAGCAATCAGCCCCAGCATTTT. Encoded protein: CASSELGGSNQPQHF.

The V gene is TRBV18, the J gene TRBJ1-2; D gene unclear. In germline, CDR1 is KGHSH, CDR2 LQKENI. Trimming pared 3 bases from V and 3 bases from J, leaving 11 bases between. This CDR3 has 14 residues. The chain's CDR3 is CASSPRGEHYGYTF. CDR3 coding DNA: TGTGCCAGCTCACCTCGTGGGGAGCACTATGGCTACACCTTC.

This chain links TRBV27 with TRBJ2-1; 13 bases map to TRBD2. CDR3 length: 15 amino acids. V lost 1 base to trimming and J lost 9 bases; unmatched junction nucleotides: 3. CDR1 and CDR2 (germline): MNHEY, SMNVEV (reference sequence). CDR3 residues: CASSLLRLAGGEQFF. CDR3 in DNA: TGTGCCAGCAGTTTATTGCGACTAGCGGGAGGTGAGCAGTTCTTC.

This rearrangement joins TRBV6-1 to TRBJ1-3; no clear D. The CDR3 extends over 15 amino acids. CDR1 and CDR2 (germline): MNHNS, SASEGT. V was trimmed by 1 base and J by 5 bases, leaving 12 bases between them. The CDR3 region has the DNA TGTGCCAGCAGTGAAGGGGCTGGTGGAAGAAACACCATATATTTT. Translating it yields CASSEGAGGRNTIYF.

The chain couples TRBV29-1 to TRBJ1-2; TRBD1 might be the D (6 bases). CDR3 length equals 17 residues. Trimming pared 0 bases from V and 4 bases from J, leaving 21 bases between. Germline CDR1 and CDR2: SQVTM and ANQGSEA. The CDR3 protein is CSVEDPSTGLNLYGYTF. DNA for the CDR3: TGCAGCGTTGAAGATCCGTCGACAGGCCTGAACCTCTATGGCTACACCTTC.

The rearrangement uses TRBV20-1 and TRBJ2-7, with 11 bases lining up with TRBD1. The CDR3 runs to 15 residues. J gave up 7 bases and V 3 bases, and 11 bases lay outside the gene matches. Germline CDR1 DFQATT, CDR2 SNEGSKA (reference sequence). The CDR3 protein is CSASRTRTGGDEQYF. The CDR3 coding sequence is TGCAGTGCTAGTCGCACTCGGACAGGGGGCGATGAGCAGTACTTC.

V usage is TRBV4-1 and J usage is TRBJ2-2, with D perhaps matching TRBD2 (7 bases). Per germline, CDR1 MGHRA and CDR2 YSYEKL. The CDR3 sequence is 15 residues long. V was clipped by 4 bases and J by 5 bases, with 14 bases between them. The CDR3 here is CASSRRGADTGELFF. The CDR3 bases are TGCGCCAGCAGCCGTCGGGGGGCCGATACCGGGGAGCTGTTTTTT.

V gene TRBV18 combines with J gene TRBJ1-2; D might be TRBD1 (6 bases). V gave up 5 bases and J gave up 5 bases, with 18 bases separating them. The CDR3 length is 15 residues. Germline V lookup: CDR1 KGHSH, CDR2 LQKENI. CDR3 region: CASSLKTGREYGYTF. In DNA, the CDR3 is TGTGCCAGCTCATTGAAAACAGGGCGGGAGTATGGCTACACCTTC.

This chain uses TRBV12-3 or TRBV12-4 with TRBJ1-6; TRBD1 is a possible D gene (5 bases). CDR3 size: 13 residues. V dropped 11 bases and J dropped 7 bases, with 15 bases sitting between them. CDR3 in amino acids: CASGGSPNSPLHF. The CDR3 nucleotides read TGTGCCTCGGGGGGGTCCCCAAATTCACCCCTCCACTTT.

The chain employs TRBV6-1 and TRBJ1-4; TRBD1 is a possible D gene (6 bases). The CDR3 length is 14 residues. Between the trimmed V and J ends, which lost 3 bases and 7 bases, there was a span of 12 bases. Per the germline V gene, CDR1 is MNHNS and CDR2 is SASEGT. In DNA form, the CDR3 reads TGTGCCAGCAGTGAGGGGGCGTGGAGTGAAAAACTGTTTTTT. Protein sequence: CASSEGAWSEKLFF.

The rearrangement joins TRBV12-5 to TRBJ2-5; 7 bases agree with TRBD1. V gave up 5 bases and J gave up 5 bases; unmatched junction bases: 11. There are 15 residues in the CDR3. In germline, CDR1 is LGHNT, CDR2 FRNRAP. The CDR3 reads CASGPPGTAGETQYF. The DNA of the CDR3 is TGTGCTAGTGGTCCCCCGGGGACAGCCGGCGAGACCCAGTACTTC.

CDR3 sequence (DNA): TGTGCCAGCTCTAAGTGGGCTAATCAGCCCCAGCATTTT. Translating gives CASSKWANQPQHF. This chain connects TRBV6-1 to TRBJ1-5, with unresolved D. This CDR3 has 13 residues. V lost 8 bases and J lost 4, with 12 bases in between. Germline assignment: CDR1 MNHNS and CDR2 SASEGT.

The gene calls are TRBV11-2 and TRBJ2-7; no definite D call. The CDR3 extends over 15 amino acids. Per the germline V gene, CDR1 is SGHAT and CDR2 is FQNNGV. V lost 4 bases and J 1 base, leaving 14 bases between the germline ends. For the CDR3, the DNA is TGTGCCAGCAGCTCTTTCCACGGGTTATCCTACGAGCAGTACTTC. This translates into CASSSFHGLSYEQYF. The complete variable domain, with remaining parts taken from reference TRBV11-2 and TRBJ2-7, reads EAGVAQSPRYKIIEKRQSVAFWCNPISGHATLYWYQQILGQGPKLLIQFQNNGVVDDSQLPKDRFSAERLKGVDSTLKIQPAKLEDSAVYLCASSSFHGLSYEQYFGPGTRLTVT.

The CDR3: CASSIGTGGTGELFF. The CDR3 region has the DNA TGTGCCAGCAGTATAGGGACAGGGGGCACCGGGGAGCTGTTTTTT. This chain connects TRBV28 to TRBJ2-2, with 11 bases that match TRBD1. Trimming removed 5 bases from V and 4 bases from J; junction bases left unmatched: 3. CDR1 is MDHEN, CDR2 SYDVKM, per germline. CDR3 length: 15 residues.

V usage is TRBV6-5 and J usage is TRBJ2-7, with D possibly matching TRBD2 (6 bases). The CDR3 consists of 15 residues. Deletions cut 0 bases from V and 2 bases from J, with 11 bases between. The germline gives CDR1 MNHEY, CDR2 SVGAGI. CDR3 sequence: CASSYSGGTTYEQYF. The DNA for the CDR3 is TGTGCCAGCAGTTACTCAGGAGGGACCACCTACGAGCAGTACTTC.

This sequence joins TRBV10-3 and TRBJ2-3, with 7 nucleotides matching TRBD1. V was pared by 10 bases and J by 1 base, with 5 bases of the junction left unmatched. CDR3 length: 13 residues. Germline V gives CDR1 ENHRY, CDR2 SYGVKD. The CDR3 sequence: CATLGGGTDTQYF. CDR3 DNA: TGTGCCACGCTAGGGGGCGGCACAGATACGCAGTATTTT.

The rearrangement uses TRBV5-1 and TRBJ2-7; 7 bases map to TRBD2. With 5 bases clipped from V and 2 bases from J, the junction kept 4 bases outside the gene matches. The CDR3 runs to 13 residues. The germline V gene has CDR1 SGHRS and CDR2 YFSETQ. The CDR3 coding sequence is TGCGCCAGCAGAACTAGCGCAACCTACGAGCAGTACTTC. It yields the protein CASRTSATYEQYF. The full variable domain, its missing parts supplied by reference TRBV5-1 and TRBJ2-7, is KAGVTQTPRYLIKTRGQQVTLSCSPISGHRSVSWYQQTPGQGLQFLFEYFSETQRNKGNFPGRFSGRQFSNSRSEMNVSTLELGDSALYLCASRTSATYEQYFGPGTRLTVT.

V gene TRBV30 combines with J gene TRBJ2-2, with TRBD2 identical over 7 bases. Losses at the gene ends were 5 bases for V and 0 bases for J; bases not matched to a gene: 12. CDR1 is GTSNPN and CDR2 is SVGIG in the germline V gene (reference sequence). The CDR3 has 17 residues. The CDR3 DNA follows: TGTGCCTGGGCAAGAACTAGCGTGATTTCGAACACCGGGGAGCTGTTTTTT. It yields the protein CAWARTSVISNTGELFF.